The source of this T cell receptor beta chain is a study of spatial heterogeneity in lung cancer. This clonotype was seen more than once but under ten times. Antigen unknown. Time point indicated: sample taken at primary tumor resection. 72 TRACERx patients with early, untreated non-small cell lung cancer donated samples. Tumor, nontumor lung or frozen PBMC supplied whole RNA that was sequenced unsorted. Broader study findings: At tumor resection, ubiquitous expanded TCRs were detected in blood more often than later.

V was pared by 0 bases and J by 3 bases, with 17 bases between. The germline V gene has CDR1 GTSNPN and CDR2 SVGIG (reference sequence). The CDR3 length is 16 residues. Each CDR3 protein is one row after TCRdb ran MiXCR on the 5' RACE reads. The sample lists around 87,000 distinct CDR3 sequences; approximately 12% were seen once. The sequence came from a male donor with early-stage non-small cell lung cancer. Sequenced here: PBMCs, sampled at surgery. This chain connects TRBV30 to TRBJ1-2; no clear D. The CDR3 nucleotides are TGTGCCTGGAGTGTAAGACCGGGAAGGGCGGACTATGGCTACACCTTC. Encoded protein: CAWSVRPGRADYGYTF.